A selection of T cell receptor beta chains follows, all from one sample in a study of cytomegalovirus exposure and HLA in healthy donors. Here immunoSEQ multiplex PCR was the method, and the copy in TCRdb shows in-frame clones only, minus some. The sample shows about 180,000 clones, 82% of them seen only once. Sequenced: PBMCs. The source of these receptors is a middle-aged man in good health and CMV-seronegative. The CDR3 runs from the conserved cysteine through the conserved F or W. The order of the fields is J gene, D gene, clone size, V gene, CDR3 protein, CDR3 DNA. The D gene is left open where the match is weak. Clone sizes are given selectively: once, few, many, or a class where the clone is expanded.

TRBJ2-3 | TRBD1 | - | TRBV29-1 | CSVGSGTGATDTQYF | TGCAGCGTTGGATCAGGGACAGGGGCGACAGATACGCAGTATTTT
TRBJ2-2 | - | - | TRBV9 | CASSVGTVTGELFF | TGTGCCAGCAGCGTAGGGACAGTCACCGGGGAGCTGTTTTTT
TRBJ2-3 | - | - | TRBV11-3 | CASSLFLADTQYF | TGTGCCAGCAGCTTGTTTCTAGCGGATACGCAGTATTTT
TRBJ2-1 | TRBD2 | - | TRBV5-6 | CASSIRTSGGGYEQFF | TGTGCCAGCAGCATACGGACTAGCGGGGGGGGATATGAGCAGTTCTTC
TRBJ2-1 | TRBD2 | - | TRBV19 | CASSWGTSGFQFF | TGTGCCAGTAGTTGGGGGACTAGCGGGTTCCAGTTCTTC
TRBJ2-5 | TRBD1 | once | TRBV7-3 | CASRSKGAQETQYF | TGTGCCAGCAGGTCTAAGGGGGCCCAAGAGACCCAGTACTTC
TRBJ1-1 | TRBD1 | few | TRBV14 | CASSQGGRGRNTEAFF | TGTGCCAGCAGCCAAGGGGGCAGGGGGCGTAACACTGAAGCTTTCTTT
TRBJ2-5 | - | once | TRBV7-6 | CASSPAGETQYF | TGTGCCAGCAGCCCGGCAGGGGAGACCCAGTACTTC
TRBJ2-5 | TRBD1 | - | TRBV5-1 | CASSLGQGKVQETQYF | TGCGCCAGCAGCTTGGGACAGGGGAAGGTCCAAGAGACCCAGTACTTC
TRBJ2-7 | TRBD2 | once | TRBV2 | CASRDSGRGIYEQYF | TGTGCCAGCAGGGATAGCGGGAGAGGGATTTACGAGCAGTACTTC
TRBJ2-7 | TRBD1 | - | TRBV4-2 | CASSQVGTGDRGEQYF | TGTGCCAGCAGCCAAGTTGGGACAGGGGACCGAGGCGAGCAGTACTTC
TRBJ1-5 | TRBD1 | - | TRBV11-3 | CASSSRRDRANQPQHF | TGTGCCAGCAGCTCCCGCCGGGACAGGGCCAATCAGCCCCAGCATTTT
TRBJ1-5 | - | - | TRBV7-9 | CASSPSSNQPQHF | TGTGCCAGCAGCCCGTCTAGCAATCAGCCCCAGCATTTT
TRBJ2-4 | - | - | TRBV5-1 | CASSGGGTGPGDIQYF | TGCGCCAGCAGCGGGGGGGGAACAGGGCCCGGGGACATTCAGTACTTC
TRBJ2-3 | TRBD2 | - | TRBV19 | CASTSGWEDTQYF | TGTGCCAGTACTAGCGGGTGGGAGGATACGCAGTATTTT
TRBJ2-2 | TRBD2 | - | TRBV4-2 | CASRRLAGDTGELFF | TGTGCCAGCAGACGACTAGCGGGAGACACCGGGGAGCTGTTTTTT
TRBJ1-1 | - | few | TRBV6-5 | CASSYNGGAFF | TGTGCCAGCAGTTACAACGGGGGGGCTTTCTTT
TRBJ1-1 | TRBD1 | - | TRBV19 | CASSIGGQANTEAFF | TGTGCCAGTAGTATAGGCGGACAGGCGAACACTGAAGCTTTCTTT
TRBJ2-1 | - | - | TRBV4-1 | CASSQLAGRHTSYNEQFF | TGCGCCAGCAGCCAACTAGCCGGGCGCCACACCTCCTACAATGAGCAGTTCTTC
TRBJ2-1 | TRBD2 | - | TRBV9 | CASSVGGGASYNEQFF | TGTGCCAGCAGCGTAGGGGGAGGGGCTTCGTACAATGAGCAGTTCTTC
TRBJ2-1 | TRBD2 | - | TRBV29-1 | CSPKDPSGGQFF | TGCAGCCCGAAAGATCCTAGCGGGGGGCAGTTCTTC
TRBJ2-3 | TRBD2 | - | TRBV7-2 | CASSSRLAGAGDTQYF | TGTGCCAGCAGCTCACGACTAGCGGGAGCGGGAGATACGCAGTATTTT
TRBJ1-1 | TRBD1 | - | TRBV7-3 | CASSSRQGMNTEAFF | TGTGCCAGCAGCTCCCGACAGGGAATGAACACTGAAGCTTTCTTT
TRBJ1-3 | - | - | TRBV11-2 | CASSWRQATLSGNTIYF | TGTGCCAGCAGCTGGAGACAGGCGACCCTCTCTGGAAACACCATATATTTT
TRBJ2-1 | - | - | TRBV2 | CATRGAASPYNEQFF | TGTGCCACCAGGGGGGCGGCTTCCCCCTACAATGAGCAGTTCTTC
TRBJ2-5 | TRBD2 | - | TRBV9 | CASSFRTSQETQYF | TGTGCCAGCAGCTTTCGGACTAGCCAAGAGACCCAGTACTTC
TRBJ1-1 | - | - | TRBV6-6 | CASSYSNRIAFF | TGTGCCAGCAGTTACTCGAACAGAATCGCTTTCTTT
TRBJ2-7 | TRBD2 | - | TRBV11-2 | CASSLVAGAPNEQYF | TGTGCCAGCAGCTTAGTGGCGGGAGCTCCCAACGAGCAGTACTTC
TRBJ1-5 | - | few | TRBV6-6 | CASSTRGTFQPQHF | TGTGCCAGCAGTACCCGAGGAACGTTTCAGCCCCAGCATTTT
TRBJ2-1 | TRBD1 | - | TRBV6-1 | CASTRGPYNEQFF | TGTGCCAGCACGAGGGGGCCCTACAATGAGCAGTTCTTC
TRBJ2-7 | - | - | TRBV7-2 | CASSSSRNSYEQYF | TGTGCCAGCAGCTCTAGCAGAAACTCCTACGAGCAGTACTTC
TRBJ2-1 | TRBD2 | - | TRBV28 | CASSPQPLSGNEQFF | TGTGCCAGCAGTCCCCAACCGCTTAGCGGGAATGAGCAGTTCTTC
TRBJ1-2 | TRBD1 | - | TRBV11-3 | CASSLGGTGGDIYGYTF | TGTGCCAGCAGCTTAGGAGGGACAGGGGGCGATATTTATGGCTACACCTTC
TRBJ1-4 | - | - | TRBV15 | CATRLVGGNEKLFF | TGTGCCACCAGGTTGGTCGGAGGTAATGAAAAACTGTTTTTT
TRBJ2-2 | TRBD2 | - | TRBV7-2 | CASSKTSGTYTGELFF | TGTGCCAGCAGCAAAACTAGCGGGACTTACACCGGGGAGCTGTTTTTT